One sample yielded the 25 T cell receptor beta chains listed below, sequenced in a study of T cell responses to AZD1222 COVID-19 vaccine. The protocol was immunoSEQ multiplex PCR, while the TCRdb copy is restricted to in-frame clones and leaves out a portion. The top ten clones hold 7.5% to 9% of a sample with roughly 120,000 clones, 85% to 95% of them seen once. Source: peripheral blood, taken on day 0 of AZD1222 vaccination. The receptors here all came from an adult in good health.

The rearrangement uses TRBV9 and TRBJ1-2; 7 bases agree with TRBD1. Looked up from germline, CDR1 is SGDLS and CDR2 is YYNGEE. After removal of 3 bases from V and 2 bases from J, the junction contained 4 bases not matched to a gene. The CDR3 is 14 amino acids. CDR3 nucleotides: TGTGCCAGCAGCGCATGGACAGGAAACTATGGCTACACCTTC. Its translation: CASSAWTGNYGYTF.

CDR3 protein: CSVEGPFNGGYTF. CDR3 nucleotide sequence: TGCAGCGTCGAGGGGCCCTTTAATGGGGGCTACACCTTC. The rearrangement links TRBV29-1 to TRBJ1-2; possible D gene TRBD1, 5 bases. V lost 6 bases and J lost 8, with 19 bases in between. The CDR3 has 13 residues. CDR1 and CDR2 (germline): SQVTM, ANQGSEA.

J is TRBJ2-2 and V is TRBV2, with 9 bases identical to TRBD2. Unmatched junction bases numbered 3, after V lost 3 bases and J lost 1 base. The CDR3 covers 16 residues. CDR1 and CDR2 (germline): SNHLY, FYNNEI. The CDR3 here is CASSDGGGENTGELFF. The DNA of the CDR3 is TGTGCCAGCAGTGATGGCGGGGGGGAGAACACCGGGGAGCTGTTTTTT.

This clone has a single count. The chain carries TRBV19 and TRBJ2-7; possibly TRBD1 for D (6 bases). The ends were cut back, 8 bases at V and 3 bases at J, with 8 bases in the middle. The CDR3 runs 11 residues. The V gene's germline CDR1 is LNHDA and CDR2 SQIVND (reference sequence). The CDR3 region is CASGQNYEQYF. As DNA, the CDR3 is TGTGCCAGTGGACAGAACTACGAGCAGTACTTC.

On this clone: The same CDR3 arises from other DNA sequences in this sample as well. The rearrangement links TRBV19 to TRBJ1-5; D gene ambiguous. The germline CDR1 and CDR2 sequences are LNHDA and SQIVND (reference sequence). There are 14 residues in the CDR3. The V end lost 2 bases, the J end lost 0 bases, and 5 bases lay between the germline ends. The CDR3 DNA is TGTGCCAGTAGTATAATGGATAGCAATCAGCCCCAGCATTTT. Translating gives CASSIMDSNQPQHF.

This clone was seen just once. The chain has TRBV30 and TRBJ1-5, with no clear D. Germline-derived CDR1 and CDR2 are GTSNPN and SVGIG (reference sequence). This CDR3 spans 10 amino acids. V was trimmed by 5 bases and J by 4 bases, leaving 3 bases between them. CDR3: CAWGNQPQHF. The CDR3 DNA reads as TGTGCCTGGGGTAATCAGCCCCAGCATTTT.

The chain has TRBV7-8 and TRBJ1-1; D gene uncertain. The CDR3 runs 14 residues. V dropped 4 bases and J dropped 1 base, with 10 bases sitting between them. CDR1 is SGHVS and CDR2 is FQNEAQ in the germline V gene. CDR3 nucleotide sequence: TGTGCCAGCAGCTCCTCGACGGCGAACACTGAAGCTTTCTTT. It codes for CASSSSTANTEAFF. The complete variable domain, with remaining parts taken from reference TRBV7-8 and TRBJ1-1, reads GAGVSQSPRYKVAKRGQDVALRCDPISGHVSLFWYQQALGQGPEFLTYFQNEAQLDKSGLPSDRFFAERPEGSVSTLKIQRTQQEDSAVYLCASSSSTANTEAFFGQGTRLTVV.

CDR3 sequence reads: CASSLLGQGRDEQYF. In DNA, the CDR3 is TGTGCCAGCTCACTTTTGGGACAGGGTCGGGACGAGCAGTACTTC. The V gene is TRBV18, the J gene TRBJ2-7, with 9 positions matching TRBD1. The trim removed 4 bases at V and 5 bases at J, leaving 9 bases unmatched. The CDR3 is 15 amino acids. Germline assignment: CDR1 KGHSH and CDR2 LQKENI.

This clone was seen a handful of times. The rearrangement links TRBV18 to TRBJ2-7, with D unresolved. Deletions cut 2 bases from V and 1 base from J, with 3 bases between. Germline loops: CDR1 KGHSH, CDR2 LQKENI. This CDR3 has 12 residues. The CDR3 is CASSPGSYEQYF. CDR3 DNA: TGTGCCAGCTCACCAGGGTCCTACGAGCAGTACTTC.

The gene calls are TRBV5-1 and TRBJ2-5, with TRBD1 matching 12 bases. V gave up 4 bases and J gave up 4 bases; unmatched junction bases: 8. From germline, CDR1 is SGHRS and CDR2 YFSETQ. The CDR3 runs to 16 residues. The CDR3 loop reads CASSQYGTGGGETQYF. CDR3 DNA: TGCGCCAGCAGCCAATACGGGACAGGGGGCGGAGAGACCCAGTACTTC.

This chain uses TRBV30 with TRBJ1-1; no reliable D call. The germline V and J ends were trimmed by 4 bases and 5 bases, with 14 bases remaining between them. This CDR3 region has 13 residues. Germline V CDR1 and CDR2: GTSNPN, SVGIG (reference sequence). The CDR3 bases are TGTGCCTGGATTTATAAGGGTGGGACTGAAGCTTTCTTT. Its protein product is CAWIYKGGTEAFF.

V and J are TRBV15 and TRBJ2-7, with TRBD2 identical over 10 bases. The CDR3 consists of 16 residues. V dropped 0 bases and J dropped 0; count of bases not matched to a gene: 2. Germline CDR1 reads LNHNV; CDR2 reads YYDKDF (reference sequence). As DNA, the CDR3 is TGTGCCACCAGCAGAGAAGCGGGGGGGAACTCCTACGAGCAGTACTTC. Translated, it gives CATSREAGGNSYEQYF.

This chain connects TRBV4-1 to TRBJ2-7; 9 positions agree with TRBD1. With 4 bases clipped from V and 1 base from J, the junction kept 5 bases outside the gene matches. Germline V CDR1 and CDR2: MGHRA, YSYEKL. This CDR3 comprises 15 residues. CDR3 residues: CASSRGQGPSYEQYF. In DNA, the CDR3 is TGCGCCAGCAGCCGAGGACAGGGGCCATCCTACGAGCAGTACTTC.

V gene TRBV5-1 combines with J gene TRBJ2-1; D perhaps matches TRBD2 (6 bases). This CDR3 contains 13 residues. V was cut by 4 bases and J by 3 bases, with 8 bases left in between. Per germline, CDR1 SGHRS and CDR2 YFSETQ. In nucleotides, the CDR3 is TGCGCCAGCAGCACCGGGGGCTACAATGAGCAGTTCTTC. This translates into CASSTGGYNEQFF.

The rearrangement uses TRBV29-1 and TRBJ2-2; D is perhaps TRBD1 (5 bases). The CDR3 has 14 amino acids. Germline CDR1 SQVTM, CDR2 ANQGSEA. Trimming stripped 6 bases from V and 8 bases from J, with 19 bases between. CDR3 protein: CSVGGPSNRGELFF. In DNA form, the CDR3 reads TGCAGCGTGGGCGGACCCTCGAACAGGGGGGAGCTGTTTTTT.

The chain links TRBV6-6 to TRBJ1-2; maybe TRBD1 (5 bases). Germline V lookup: CDR1 MNHNY, CDR2 SVGAGI (reference sequence). The CDR3 covers 16 residues. Trimming stripped 0 bases from V and 3 bases from J, with 14 bases between. The CDR3 is CASSYSPRGSDYGYTF. For the CDR3, the DNA is TGTGCCAGCAGTTACTCACCGAGGGGCTCGGACTATGGCTACACCTTC.

The V and J genes are TRBV19 and TRBJ2-3, with D tentatively TRBD2 (6 bases). The CDR3 is 14 amino acids. V lost 5 bases to trimming and J lost 1 base, with 10 bases between them. CDR1 is LNHDA, CDR2 SQIVND, per germline (reference sequence). The DNA of the CDR3 is TGTGCCAGTAGTTTTCCTAGCGGCACAGATACGCAGTATTTT. Translation: CASSFPSGTDTQYF.

The chain joins TRBV28 to TRBJ2-2; 12 bases are shared with TRBD1. The length of the CDR3 is 15 residues. From germline, CDR1 is MDHEN and CDR2 SYDVKM. Trimming at V came to 7 bases and at J to 8 bases, leaving 8 bases not matched to a gene. The CDR3 nucleotides read TGTGCCAGCAACTCCGGGACAGGGGGCTCTGGGGAGCTGTTTTTT. This sequence encodes CASNSGTGGSGELFF.

The chain uses TRBV2 and TRBJ2-7; D is uncertain. V dropped 0 bases and J dropped 5 bases, with 11 bases sitting between them. Germline V gene sequence: CDR1 SNHLY, CDR2 FYNNEI. The CDR3 runs 14 residues. CDR3 region: CASSEAAFVDEQYF. The CDR3 DNA reads as TGTGCCAGCAGTGAAGCAGCTTTTGTAGACGAGCAGTACTTC.

V and J are TRBV11-2 and TRBJ1-2; D gene ambiguous. Trimming took off 5 bases at V and 0 bases at J, with 7 bases between the two ends. Germline V gene sequence: CDR1 SGHAT, CDR2 FQNNGV. The CDR3 length is 13 residues. CDR3 amino acids: CASSQNTNYGYTF. CDR3 coding DNA: TGTGCCAGCAGCCAAAACACTAACTATGGCTACACCTTC.

The rearrangement uses TRBV5-4 and TRBJ1-2, with D tentatively TRBD1 (6 bases). Germline V gene data show CDR1 as SGHNT and CDR2 as YYREEE (reference sequence). With 4 bases removed from V and 8 bases from J, the gap between germline ends came to 15 bases. The CDR3 has 13 amino acids. CDR3 bases: TGTGCCAGCAGCCGGGCGGGGGGCCAGGGCTACACCTTC. Translating gives CASSRAGGQGYTF. Variable domain in full (rest from reference TRBV5-4 and TRBJ1-2): ETGVTQSPTHLIKTRGQQVTLRCSSQSGHNTVSWYQQALGQGPQFIFQYYREEENGRGNFPPRFSGLQFPNYSSELNVNALELDDSALYLCASSRAGGQGYTFGSGTRLTVV.

The chain couples TRBV5-8 to TRBJ1-2, with D hard to call. From germline, CDR1 is SGHTS and CDR2 YDEGEE. The CDR3 has 14 amino acids. With 0 bases removed from V and 0 bases from J, the gap between germline ends came to 6 bases. CDR3: CASSLDGANYGYTF. The DNA of the CDR3 is TGTGCCAGCAGCTTGGACGGCGCTAACTATGGCTACACCTTC.

The chain has TRBV19 and TRBJ2-3, with D possibly TRBD2 on 6 matching bases. The V end lost 6 bases, the J end lost 2 bases, and 15 bases lay between the germline ends. Germline values: CDR1 LNHDA, CDR2 SQIVND (reference sequence). The CDR3 extends over 15 amino acids. CDR3 in amino acids: CASRFSGLSTDTQYF. The CDR3 nucleotides are TGTGCCAGTAGGTTTAGCGGCCTTTCCACAGATACGCAGTATTTT.

The chain recombines TRBV10-2 with TRBJ2-1; D may be TRBD2 (5 bases). In germline, CDR1 is WSHSY, CDR2 SAAADI. This CDR3 comprises 13 residues. V was cut by 0 bases and J by 10 bases, with 10 bases left in between. The CDR3 bases are TGCGCCAGCAGTGAGTCGCTAGCAGCCGAGCAGTTCTTC. It yields the protein CASSESLAAEQFF.

J is TRBJ2-7 and V is TRBV28; D is possibly TRBD1 (6 bases). The germline V gene encodes CDR1 MDHEN and CDR2 SYDVKM. V was shortened by 5 bases and J by 5 bases, with 16 bases between the two germline ends. The CDR3 spans 14 residues. CDR3 in amino acids: CASSPQGFENEQYF. The CDR3 DNA reads as TGTGCCAGCAGTCCACAGGGTTTTGAGAACGAGCAGTACTTC.